These 32 T cell receptor beta chains were all obtained from the same sample, sequenced in a study of blood T cell repertoires in COVID-19. Method: immunoSEQ multiplex PCR; TCRdb's copy keeps in-frame clones and lacks some. This table holds approximately 270,000 clones, about 80% found once. Sequenced sample: peripheral blood. The source is a person aged 65 to 85 with COVID-19, enrolled during active disease.

The chain joins TRBV4-3 to TRBJ2-1; 9 bases align to TRBD2. CDR3 length: 15 residues. CDR1 and CDR2 from the germline V gene are LGHNA and YSLEER. Losses at the gene ends were 0 bases for V and 8 bases for J; bases not matched to a gene: 5. For the CDR3, the DNA is TGCGCCAGCAGCCAAGATTCAACTAGCGGGCATGAGCAGTTCTTC. Amino acid sequence: CASSQDSTSGHEQFF.

The chain joins TRBV6-5 to TRBJ2-1; 7 positions match TRBD2. With V trimmed by 2 bases and J by 14 bases, 9 bases remained unmatched. The CDR3 totals 13 residues. The germline gives CDR1 MNHEY, CDR2 SVGAGI. The CDR3 here is CASSYTRTSSEFF. In DNA, the CDR3 is TGTGCCAGCAGTTACACACGGACTAGTAGTGAGTTCTTC.

Written as DNA, the CDR3 is TGTGCCATCAAAACAGCAGATAATAACTATGGCTACACCTTC. Protein: CAIKTADNNYGYTF. The J gene is TRBJ1-2, the V gene TRBV10-3, with unresolved D. CDR1 and CDR2 (germline): ENHRY, SYGVKD. The V and J ends lost 7 bases and 1 base respectively, with 13 bases between them. The CDR3 runs to 14 residues.

This chain uses TRBV5-1 with TRBJ2-3; D is perhaps TRBD1 (6 bases). The CDR3 has 14 residues. V dropped 4 bases and J dropped 9 bases, with 18 bases sitting between them. Looked up from germline, CDR1 is SGHRS and CDR2 is YFSETQ. CDR3 nucleotide sequence: TGCGCCAGCAGCCCCCAGGGGCCTACAGGAACGCAGTATTTT. Translating it yields CASSPQGPTGTQYF.

The genes are TRBV7-9 and TRBJ1-1, with D perhaps TRBD1 (6 bases). The length of the CDR3 is 13 residues. The V gene lost 5 bases and the J gene lost 7 bases, with 14 bases spanning the gap. The germline V gene encodes CDR1 SEHNR and CDR2 FQNEAQ (reference sequence). Written as DNA, the CDR3 is TGTGCCAGCAGCCCGCTCTGGACAGATGAAGCTTTCTTT. Translating gives CASSPLWTDEAFF.

The sample holds many counts of this clone. The chain has TRBV12-5 and TRBJ2-1; 8 bases line up with TRBD2. The CDR3 is 22 residues long. V trimming: 2 bases; J trimming: 3 bases; junction bases outside the gene matches: 24. Germline CDR1 LGHNT, CDR2 FRNRAP. The CDR3 DNA reads as TGTGCTAGTGGTTTGAGGAAGTTTGGGCCGGACGGGGAGCGGGAGATCTACAATGAGCAGTTCTTC. Translating gives CASGLRKFGPDGEREIYNEQFF.

This chain joins TRBV7-2 and TRBJ2-5; 7 bases match TRBD2. V gave up 7 bases and J gave up 3 bases; unmatched junction bases: 8. The CDR3 runs 14 residues. Per the germline V gene, CDR1 is SGHTA and CDR2 is FQGNSA. As DNA, the CDR3 is TGTGCCAGCAACTTCCAGGGAGGGGAAGAGACCCAGTACTTC. It specifies CASNFQGGEETQYF. The full variable domain, its missing parts supplied by reference TRBV7-2 and TRBJ2-5, is GAGVSQSPSNKVTEKGKDVELRCDPISGHTALYWYRQSLGQGLEFLIYFQGNSAPDKSGLPSDRFSAERTGGSVSTLTIQRTQQEDSAVYLCASNFQGGEETQYFGPGTRLLVL.

This chain joins TRBV29-1 and TRBJ2-7; a possible D gene is TRBD2 (7 bases). The germline V gene has CDR1 SQVTM and CDR2 ANQGSEA. Trimming shortened V by 4 bases and J by 5 bases, and 15 bases separated the two germline ends. CDR3 size: 13 residues. The CDR3: CSVGLGGLDEQYF. Written as DNA, the CDR3 is TGCAGCGTTGGTCTCGGGGGGCTAGACGAGCAGTACTTC.

This clone is a singleton in its sample. This rearrangement joins TRBV28 to TRBJ1-3; no definite D call. Trimming took 6 bases from V and 0 from J, leaving 15 bases between them. The germline V gene has CDR1 MDHEN and CDR2 SYDVKM. The CDR3 is made up of 16 amino acids. The CDR3 is CASRRDHHSSGNTIYF. DNA of the CDR3: TGTGCCAGCAGGAGAGATCACCATAGCTCTGGAAACACCATATATTTT.

CDR3 region: CASSLTSTPTQETQYF. The CDR3 DNA is TGTGCCAGCAGCCTGACTAGCACTCCTACCCAAGAGACCCAGTACTTC. The chain is built from TRBV9 and TRBJ2-5; 7 nucleotides match TRBD2. Germline loops: CDR1 SGDLS, CDR2 YYNGEE. With V trimmed by 4 bases and J by 1 base, 10 bases remained unmatched. The CDR3 runs 16 residues.

This clone turned up a few times. The J gene is TRBJ2-2, the V gene TRBV5-4, with TRBD2 matching over 13 bases. The trim removed 4 bases at V and 2 bases at J, leaving 2 bases unmatched. Germline CDR1 reads SGHNT; CDR2 reads YYREEE (reference sequence). The CDR3 covers 16 residues. DNA for the CDR3: TGTGCCAGCAGCCCGGGACTAGCGGGAAACACCGGGGAGCTGTTTTTT. It translates to CASSPGLAGNTGELFF.

This clone has a single count. The chain carries TRBV6-6 and TRBJ1-5; TRBD1 aligns across 7 bases. The CDR3 is 15 amino acids. With V trimmed by 8 bases and J by 12 bases, 19 bases remained unmatched. CDR1 MNHNY and CDR2 SVGAGI come from the germline V gene (reference sequence). CDR3 in amino acids: CASDLGTALVELQHF. DNA for the CDR3: TGTGCCAGCGACCTTGGGACAGCTCTAGTTGAGCTCCAGCATTTT.

About this clone: Given a much more abundant clone one base away, this may be a read error. The chain is built from TRBV19 and TRBJ1-5; 12 nucleotides agree with TRBD1. This CDR3 is built from 19 residues. Unmatched junction bases numbered 16, after V lost 6 bases and J lost 4 bases. In germline, CDR1 is LNHDA, CDR2 SQIVND (reference sequence). CDR3 nucleotides: TGTGCCAGTAGGGGGATGGGACAGGGGGCCGGTGCGCGGAATCAGCCCCAGCATTTT. This codes for CASRGMGQGAGARNQPQHF.

This chain links TRBV28 with TRBJ2-5; TRBD2 matches at 7 bases. Unmatched junction bases numbered 7, after V lost 5 bases and J lost 4 bases. CDR1 and CDR2 (germline): MDHEN, SYDVKM. This CDR3 comprises 14 residues. The CDR3 spells CASSPGLVRETQYF. CDR3 sequence (DNA): TGTGCCAGCAGTCCCGGACTAGTTCGAGAGACCCAGTACTTC.

V usage is TRBV28 and J usage is TRBJ2-7; 9 bases map to TRBD1. The germline V gene encodes CDR1 MDHEN and CDR2 SYDVKM. The CDR3 runs 14 residues. V lost 5 bases to trimming and J lost 4 bases; unmatched junction nucleotides: 6. The CDR3 spells CASSIGTGRYEQYF. The CDR3 DNA is TGTGCCAGCAGTATCGGGACAGGGAGGTACGAGCAGTACTTC.

The chain recombines TRBV6-5 with TRBJ1-1; TRBD1 is a possible D gene (5 bases). Trimming shortened V by 5 bases and J by 3 bases, and 13 bases separated the two germline ends. The CDR3 length is 14 residues. Per the germline V gene, CDR1 is MNHEY and CDR2 is SVGAGI. CDR3: CASSLGQGYTEAFF. Written as DNA, the CDR3 is TGTGCCAGCAGTCTCGGGCAGGGCTACACTGAAGCTTTCTTT.

This chain uses TRBV27 with TRBJ2-3; 9 nucleotides align to TRBD2. Trimming at V came to 5 bases and at J to 8 bases, leaving 17 bases not matched to a gene. CDR3 length equals 17 residues. Germline CDR1 is MNHEY and CDR2 is SMNVEV (reference sequence). This CDR3 reads CASSERGASGARGTQYF. The CDR3 DNA reads TGTGCCAGCAGTGAAAGGGGAGCTAGCGGGGCGCGTGGTACGCAGTATTTT.

In its sample, this clone was seen once. The chain links TRBV12-3 or TRBV12-4 to TRBJ1-2; D is unresolved. The V and J ends lost 7 bases and 2 bases respectively, with 5 bases between them. This CDR3 has 11 amino acids. CDR3 amino acids: CASMLNYGYTF. The CDR3 nucleotides are TGTGCCAGCATGTTAAACTATGGCTACACCTTC.

CDR3: CSVDSGFTGELFF. The CDR3 DNA reads as TGCAGCGTTGACTCGGGGTTTACCGGGGAGCTGTTTTTT. The chain carries TRBV29-1 and TRBJ2-2, with a weak D call TRBD2 (5 bases). Trimming left V 3 bases short and J 5 bases short, with 10 bases between. Germline CDR1 is SQVTM and CDR2 is ANQGSEA. The CDR3 totals 13 residues.

This rearrangement joins TRBV6-5 to TRBJ2-2, with unresolved D. Germline lookup yields CDR1 MNHEY and CDR2 SVGAGI. Trimming removed 8 bases from V and 4 bases from J, with 14 bases in between. This CDR3 has 14 amino acids. The CDR3 is CASCRVKSTGELFF. The CDR3 DNA is TGTGCCAGCTGCCGGGTAAAAAGCACCGGGGAGCTGTTTTTT.

J is TRBJ2-3 and V is TRBV11-3; D is possibly TRBD2 (6 bases). Trimming pared 3 bases from V and 0 bases from J, leaving 10 bases between. The CDR3 is made up of 15 amino acids. Germline V gives CDR1 SGHNT, CDR2 YENEEA. The CDR3 here is CASSFAGSSTDTQYF. The CDR3 bases are TGTGCCAGCAGCTTCGCGGGGTCTAGCACAGATACGCAGTATTTT.

Note on this clone: A junction boundary mismatches the germline segment, possibly from a read error. The chain links TRBV7-2 to TRBJ2-7; TRBD2 is a possible D gene (5 bases). Germline V lookup: CDR1 SGHTA, CDR2 FQGNSA. The CDR3 loop spans 17 amino acids. CDR3 in DNA: TGTGCCAGCAGCTTAGAAAACGCCGGGGTAGATTCCTATGAGCAGTACTTC. As protein: CASSLENAGVDSYEQYF.

V gene TRBV7-3 combines with J gene TRBJ2-2; 8 bases align to TRBD1. The CDR3 runs 16 residues. Germline V gene data show CDR1 as SGHTA and CDR2 as FQGTGA. V was clipped by 1 base and J by 5 bases; unmatched bases: 6. This chain's CDR3 is CASSLMGRGRTGELFF. The CDR3 DNA reads as TGTGCCAGCAGCTTAATGGGCAGGGGGCGGACCGGGGAGCTGTTTTTT.

The chain uses TRBV7-2 and TRBJ1-1; D not certain. Between the trimmed V and J ends, which lost 2 bases and 4 bases, there was a span of 14 bases. The CDR3 runs 15 residues. Germline V gene data show CDR1 as SGHTA and CDR2 as FQGNSA. This CDR3 reads CASSLLASRGTEAFF. The CDR3 nucleotides are TGTGCCAGCAGCTTATTAGCGAGCCGGGGCACTGAAGCTTTCTTT.

V and J are TRBV24-1 and TRBJ2-1; tentatively, D is TRBD1 (6 bases). Germline-derived CDR1 and CDR2 are KGHDR and SFDVKD. Trimming pared 1 base from V and 5 bases from J, leaving 17 bases between. CDR3 length: 17 amino acids. The CDR3: CATSDLERAGVDNEQFF. For the CDR3, the DNA is TGTGCCACCAGTGATTTAGAGAGGGCAGGGGTCGACAATGAGCAGTTCTTC.

This chain connects TRBV7-2 to TRBJ2-5; 16 positions match TRBD2. Per germline, CDR1 SGHTA and CDR2 FQGNSA. This CDR3 is 19 amino acids long. After removal of 4 bases from V and 2 bases from J, the junction contained 10 bases not matched to a gene. The CDR3 bases are TGTGCCAGCAGCTCGCGCCTCGGGACTAGCGGGGGGGTACAAGAGACCCAGTACTTC. Its protein product is CASSSRLGTSGGVQETQYF.

This chain connects TRBV5-4 to TRBJ2-5; D is uncertain. The V gene lost 1 base and the J gene lost 4 bases, with 8 bases spanning the gap. This CDR3 is built from 13 residues. Germline V gives CDR1 SGHNT, CDR2 YYREEE (reference sequence). CDR3: CASSLQALETQYF. CDR3 nucleotide sequence: TGTGCCAGCAGCTTGCAGGCCCTAGAGACCCAGTACTTC. Based on the CDR3 plus reference TRBV5-4 and TRBJ2-5, the full variable domain is ETGVTQSPTHLIKTRGQQVTLRCSSQSGHNTVSWYQQALGQGPQFIFQYYREEENGRGNFPPRFSGLQFPNYSSELNVNALELDDSALYLCASSLQALETQYFGPGTRLLVL.

The chain carries TRBV18 and TRBJ2-7; TRBD1 is a possible D gene (6 bases). The CDR3 has 15 residues. The germline CDR1 and CDR2 sequences are KGHSH and LQKENI. V was pared by 3 bases and J by 1 base, with 13 bases between. The CDR3 loop is CASSPGQRSSYEQYF. CDR3 nucleotides: TGTGCCAGCTCACCTGGACAGAGGTCTTCCTACGAGCAGTACTTC.

The rearrangement joins TRBV28 to TRBJ1-2, with 8 bases identical to TRBD1. The CDR3 has 14 residues. Germline CDR1 and CDR2: MDHEN and SYDVKM. Trimming took 10 bases from V and 6 from J; bases not matched to a gene: 13. The CDR3 DNA reads TGTGCCACCGCCTCGATACAGGGGGTGCATGGCTACACCTTC. Protein sequence: CATASIQGVHGYTF.

The chain combines TRBV15 with TRBJ2-1; D gene uncertain. Trimming took 8 bases from V and 5 from J, leaving 10 bases between them. The CDR3 totals 12 residues. Germline V CDR1 and CDR2: LNHNV, YYDKDF (reference sequence). In DNA form, the CDR3 reads TGTGCCACCTCGATTCTAAACAATGAGCAGTTCTTC. Translating it yields CATSILNNEQFF.

This chain links TRBV6-5 with TRBJ1-1; D call uncertain. Germline V gives CDR1 MNHEY, CDR2 SVGAGI. Deletions cut 5 bases from V and 1 base from J, with 11 bases between. There are 14 residues in the CDR3. For the CDR3, the DNA is TGTGCCAGCAGTCCCGTCCTTCCGAACACTGAAGCTTTCTTT. Encoded protein: CASSPVLPNTEAFF.

CDR3 bases: TGTGCCAGCAGTGTTAGGAATAGCGCAGATACGCAGTATTTT. Translating it yields CASSVRNSADTQYF. This chain connects TRBV2 to TRBJ2-3, with D possibly matching TRBD2 (5 bases). The V and J ends lost 4 bases and 4 bases respectively, with 12 bases between them. The CDR3 loop spans 14 amino acids. CDR1 is SNHLY, CDR2 FYNNEI, per germline.